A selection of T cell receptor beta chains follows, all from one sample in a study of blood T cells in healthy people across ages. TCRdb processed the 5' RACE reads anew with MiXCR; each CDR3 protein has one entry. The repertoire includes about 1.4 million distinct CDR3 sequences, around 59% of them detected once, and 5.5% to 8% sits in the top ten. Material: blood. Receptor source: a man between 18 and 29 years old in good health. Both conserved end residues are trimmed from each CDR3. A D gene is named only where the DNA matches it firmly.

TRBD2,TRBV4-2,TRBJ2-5,ASSQALSYSGGRQETQY
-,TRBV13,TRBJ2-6,ASSSPEGANVLT
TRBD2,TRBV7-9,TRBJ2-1,ASSLAGERGPANEQF
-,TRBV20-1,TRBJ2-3,SARGDTDTQY
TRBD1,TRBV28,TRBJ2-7,ASSFSTGDEQY
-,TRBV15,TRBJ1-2,ATSTLRGAGDGYT
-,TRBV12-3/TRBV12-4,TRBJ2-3,ASSAVGDGTLSTDTQY
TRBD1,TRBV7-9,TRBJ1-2,ASSNRDRDNYGYT
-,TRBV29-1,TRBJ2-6,SVVTGSSGANVLT
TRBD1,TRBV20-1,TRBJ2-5,SAGRDRGLQETQY
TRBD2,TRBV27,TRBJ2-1,ASSLAGGGSYNEQF
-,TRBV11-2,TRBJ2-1,ASSRGLDEQF
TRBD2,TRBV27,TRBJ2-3,ASSSLAGVIADTQY
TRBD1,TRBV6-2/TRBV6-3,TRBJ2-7,ASSYERTGKGYEQY
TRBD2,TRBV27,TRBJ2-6,ASSFLAGGFSGANVLT
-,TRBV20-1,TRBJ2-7,SAREATRAVEQY
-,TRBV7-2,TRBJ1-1,ASSPPGLFTEAF
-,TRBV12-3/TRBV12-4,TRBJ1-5,ASSLRGDQPQH
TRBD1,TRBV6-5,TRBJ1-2,ASSAGGAGGYT
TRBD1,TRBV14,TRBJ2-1,ASSQVRGQDGWDGNEQF
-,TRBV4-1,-,ASSQDVRPDTQY
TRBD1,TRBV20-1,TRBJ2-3,SFPGTAFTDTQY
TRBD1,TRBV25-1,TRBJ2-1,ASRDRGLYNEQF
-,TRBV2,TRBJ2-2,ALLRRGSNTGELF
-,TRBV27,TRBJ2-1,ASGVSSYNEQF
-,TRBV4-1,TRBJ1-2,ASSQAGSAYGYT
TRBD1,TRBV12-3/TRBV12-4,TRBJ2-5,ASSPTGGEETQY
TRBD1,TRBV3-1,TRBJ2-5,ASNPYGTRDREQETQY
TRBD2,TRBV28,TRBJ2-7,TSILAGGPYEQY
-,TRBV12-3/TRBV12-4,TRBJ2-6,ASSFRVDVLT
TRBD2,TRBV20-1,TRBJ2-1,SANGLAGGRSYNEQS
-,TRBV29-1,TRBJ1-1,SALGDTVEAF
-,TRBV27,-,ASSPSGQPYYEQY
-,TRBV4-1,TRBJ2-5,ASSYLSGTDGETQY
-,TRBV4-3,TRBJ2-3,ASSQDDTSTDTQY
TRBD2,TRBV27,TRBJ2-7,ASSPDGGNSYEQY
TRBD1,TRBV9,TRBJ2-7,ASSVGQSYEQS
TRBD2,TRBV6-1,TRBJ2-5,ASSFLAGAQETQY
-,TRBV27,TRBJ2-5,ASSFSRQGMETQY
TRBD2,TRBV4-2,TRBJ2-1,ASSHPIAGESYNEQF
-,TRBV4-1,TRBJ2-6,ASRLGDSGANVLT
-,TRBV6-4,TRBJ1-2,ASSDGAEVMSYT
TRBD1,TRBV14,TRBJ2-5,ASSQEPQGMETQY
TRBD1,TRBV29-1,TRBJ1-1,SGRTGGAEAF
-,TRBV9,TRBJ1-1,ASSSRQVEGNTEAF
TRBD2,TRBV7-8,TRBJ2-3,ASSSSGTSGSHTQY
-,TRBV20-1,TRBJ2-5,SVKIGAQETQY
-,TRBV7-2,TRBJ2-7,ASSLDVEYEQY
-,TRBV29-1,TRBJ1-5,SAKTENQPQH